A single sample is the source of the 15 T cell receptor beta chains below, sequenced in a study of T cell repertoires in cytomegalovirus infection (dated by TCRdb to 2018 to 2020). The listed sequencing device is Illumina HiSeq 1500. The raw public reads went through TCRdb reprocessing: fastp at Q25, MiXCR clone calling, in-frame beta chains kept. Every CDR3 protein is listed once, alongside the most common genes and DNA of its rows. The sample yields roughly 250,000 distinct CDR3 sequences; over 9% were counted once. 1.5% to 2% of the sample is held by the ten biggest clonotypes. The sequenced sample consisted of PBMCs. The origin of the receptors is a human donor in good health (CMV status not recorded). Some clones in this sample may be carry-over from other donors' samples.

This clonotype was seen ten or more times. J is TRBJ2-1 and V is TRBV7-2; the D is unclear. CDR3 length: 15 residues. V lost 6 bases and J lost 0, with 12 bases in between. Germline V CDR1 and CDR2: SGHTA, FQGNSA. The CDR3 region is CASRHKSDSYNEQFF. CDR3 nucleotides: TGTGCCAGCAGACACAAATCTGACTCCTACAATGAGCAGTTCTTC. Variable domain in full (rest from reference TRBV7-2 and TRBJ2-1): GAGVSQSPSNKVTEKGKDVELRCDPISGHTALYWYRQSLGQGLEFLIYFQGNSAPDKSGLPSDRFSAERTGGSVSTLTIQRTQQEDSAVYLCASRHKSDSYNEQFFGPGTRLTVL.

This clonotype was counted at least ten times. The J gene is TRBJ2-1, the V gene TRBV28; 10 bases align to TRBD2. The CDR3 sequence is 18 residues long. Germline loops: CDR1 MDHEN, CDR2 SYDVKM. V was pared by 5 bases and J by 15 bases, with 25 bases of the junction left unmatched. CDR3 in amino acids: CASSNATGEEASGSDPFF. CDR3 coding DNA: TGTGCCAGCAGTAACGCGACAGGGGAGGAGGCTAGCGGGAGTGATCCGTTCTTC.

V is TRBV20-1 and J is TRBJ2-7; 7 bases align to TRBD1. With 0 bases clipped from V and 6 bases from J, the junction kept 8 bases outside the gene matches. Germline-derived CDR1 and CDR2 are DFQATT and SNEGSKA (reference sequence). This CDR3 spans 14 amino acids. The CDR3 DNA follows: TGCAGTGCTAGAGACAAGGGGGCGCCGAGCGAGCAGTACTTC. Translating gives CSARDKGAPSEQYF.

Remarks on this clonotype: Possible read error: a much larger clone is one base away. The rearrangement uses TRBV28 and TRBJ2-7; TRBD1 aligns across 9 bases. From germline, CDR1 is MDHEN and CDR2 SYDVKM. The trim removed 7 bases at V and 7 bases at J, leaving 14 bases unmatched. The CDR3 contains 15 residues. The CDR3 here is CASTTMNRGLSEQYF. The CDR3 DNA reads TGTGCCAGCACCACGATGAACAGGGGGCTGAGTGAGCAGTACTTC.

This clonotype was detected ten times or more. The rearrangement joins TRBV30 to TRBJ2-3, with D maybe TRBD1 (6 bases). CDR1 is GTSNPN, CDR2 SVGIG, per germline (reference sequence). Trimming took off 7 bases at V and 0 bases at J, with 20 bases between the two ends. This CDR3 has 16 amino acids. Here the CDR3 reads CAFSGTGSWSTDTQYF. The CDR3 nucleotides are TGTGCCTTTTCAGGAACAGGGAGCTGGAGCACAGATACGCAGTATTTT. Complete variable domain (other parts from reference TRBV30 and TRBJ2-3): SQTIHQWPATLVQPVGSPLSLECTVEGTSNPNLYWYRQAAGRGLQLLFYSVGIGQISSEVPQNLSASRPQDRQFILSSKKLLLSDSGFYLCAFSGTGSWSTDTQYFGPGTRLTVL.

The chain combines TRBV6-8 with TRBJ2-5; 10 bases agree with TRBD1. The ends lost 6 bases at V and 4 bases at J; junction bases unmatched: 11. The germline V gene encodes CDR1 MNHGY and CDR2 SAAAGT. The CDR3 runs 16 residues. DNA of the CDR3: TGTGCCAGCAGGACTTCCCGGGACAGGGGACGAGAGACCCAGTACTTC. This gives the protein CASRTSRDRGRETQYF.

Ten or more counts support this clonotype. The chain combines TRBV6-1 with TRBJ1-2, with D unclear. The CDR3 sequence is 14 residues long. Germline V gives CDR1 MNHNS, CDR2 SASEGT. Between the trimmed V and J ends, which lost 0 bases and 6 bases, there was a span of 11 bases. CDR3 nucleotide sequence: TGTGCCAGCAGTGAAGCGCGGCAGGTGGATGGCTACACCTTC. It is translated as CASSEARQVDGYTF.

This clonotype was observed many times. The chain has TRBV7-2 and TRBJ2-7, with 13 bases aligning to TRBD2. The length of the CDR3 is 17 residues. The germline CDR1 and CDR2 sequences are SGHTA and FQGNSA. V dropped 3 bases and J dropped 4; count of bases not matched to a gene: 9. CDR3 region: CASSFKSGLAGIYEQYF. The CDR3 DNA reads TGTGCCAGCAGCTTCAAATCGGGACTAGCGGGAATTTACGAGCAGTACTTC.

This clonotype has ten or more counts. This sequence joins TRBV4-3 and TRBJ2-7; tentative D call: TRBD1 (5 bases). The CDR3 spans 16 residues. Looked up from germline, CDR1 is LGHNA and CDR2 is YSLEER. Trimming took off 2 bases at V and 1 base at J, with 15 bases between the two ends. CDR3 sequence reads: CASSQSGGQTSYEQYF. CDR3 DNA sequence: TGCGCCAGCAGCCAATCCGGTGGACAAACTTCCTACGAGCAGTACTTC.

This clonotype was recorded many times. This chain links TRBV5-5 with TRBJ1-1, with D possibly matching TRBD1 (6 bases). V lost 0 bases and J 5 bases, leaving 11 bases between the germline ends. The CDR3 has 14 amino acids. CDR1 is SGHKS and CDR2 is YYEKEE in the germline V gene (reference sequence). Here the CDR3 DNA reads TGTGCCAGCAGCTTGGGGCAGGGGCAGACTGAAGCTTTCTTT. Translation: CASSLGQGQTEAFF. Looking up the rest from reference TRBV5-5 and TRBJ1-1 gives the full variable domain: DAGVTQSPTHLIKTRGQQVTLRCSPISGHKSVSWYQQVLGQGPQFIFQYYEKEERGRGNFPDRFSARQFPNYSSELNVNALLLGDSALYLCASSLGQGQTEAFFGQGTRLTVV.

This chain links TRBV14 with TRBJ2-7; tentative D call: TRBD2 (6 bases). Trimming cost V 1 base and J 5 bases, with 15 bases left between them. Germline assignment: CDR1 SGHDN and CDR2 FVKESK. This CDR3 comprises 15 residues. This chain's CDR3 is CASSQAEVAVNEQYF. The DNA of the CDR3 is TGTGCCAGCAGCCAAGCTGAGGTAGCGGTCAACGAGCAGTACTTC.

This sequence joins TRBV11-2 and TRBJ2-7; the D is unclear. Germline-derived CDR1 and CDR2 are SGHAT and FQNNGV. The CDR3 runs to 13 residues. Trimming cost V 5 bases and J 7 bases, with 15 bases left between them. For the CDR3, the DNA is TGTGCCAGCAGCCTCGGACCCTCGAGGGAGCAGTACTTC. As protein: CASSLGPSREQYF. Together with reference TRBV11-2 and TRBJ2-7, the CDR3 gives the full variable domain: EAGVAQSPRYKIIEKRQSVAFWCNPISGHATLYWYQQILGQGPKLLIQFQNNGVVDDSQLPKDRFSAERLKGVDSTLKIQPAKLEDSAVYLCASSLGPSREQYFGPGTRLTVT.

The table lists this clonotype with a few counts. The CDR3 nucleotides read TGTGCTATCAGGGGCGCAACTAATGAAAAACTGTTTTTT. It specifies CAIRGATNEKLFF. The chain joins TRBV28 to TRBJ1-4; the D gene is possibly TRBD1 (6 bases). The CDR3 consists of 13 residues. Germline CDR1 reads MDHEN; CDR2 reads SYDVKM.

This clonotype was counted at least ten times. The chain joins TRBV27 to TRBJ2-1, with D perhaps matching TRBD2 (5 bases). CDR3 length: 16 residues. The germline gives CDR1 MNHEY, CDR2 SMNVEV (reference sequence). Trimming cost V 2 bases and J 2 bases, with 13 bases left between them. Here the CDR3 DNA reads TGTGCCAGCAGTTTAGACAATCTAGCCACCTACAATGAGCAGTTCTTC. Translated: CASSLDNLATYNEQFF.

This clonotype came up a few times. The V and J genes are TRBV6-5 and TRBJ2-1; no clear D gene. The CDR3 contains 15 residues. V lost 6 bases to trimming and J lost 0 bases, with 12 bases between them. Germline V lookup: CDR1 MNHEY, CDR2 SVGAGI. The CDR3 bases are TGTGCCAGCAGCTTGACTTGGAGCTCCTACAATGAGCAGTTCTTC. This codes for CASSLTWSSYNEQFF.